A selection of T cell receptor beta chains follows, all from one sample in a study of cytomegalovirus exposure and HLA in healthy donors. Sequenced by immunoSEQ multiplex PCR; TCRdb stores in-frame clones only, minus some. The top ten clones hold 1% of a sample with more than 150,000 clones, around three quarters of them seen once. The sample was PBMCs. These receptor sequences come from a woman aged 50 to 60 in good health and CMV-seropositive. Both conserved end residues are trimmed from each CDR3. The order of the fields is J gene, clone size, V gene, CDR3 protein. Clone size appears in some rows only: once, few, many, or a class for an expanded clone.

TRBJ1-2	NA	TRBV4-3	ASSQRTGGEYGYT
TRBJ2-1	NA	TRBV29-1	SVRTGGVEQF
TRBJ2-7	NA	TRBV5-6	ASSSTSGASYEQY
TRBJ2-7	NA	TRBV15	ATSRDWAGGREQY
TRBJ2-3	NA	TRBV6-5	ASKLTGGGTDTQY
TRBJ2-3	few	TRBV5-1	ASSLGQVGDTQY
TRBJ2-3	NA	TRBV5-1	ASSLEPGGTDTQY
TRBJ2-5	NA	TRBV19	ASSTLTGEETQY
TRBJ1-5	NA	TRBV30	AWSVQGGNQPQH
TRBJ2-7	few	TRBV5-1	ASSLDRRYEQY
TRBJ1-2	NA	TRBV15	ATSRDLGDGYT
TRBJ2-6	NA	TRBV6-6	ASIGTGALGANVLT
TRBJ2-1	once	TRBV2	ASTRDPYNEQF
TRBJ2-7	NA	TRBV7-2	ASSLGPAGVYEQY
TRBJ1-6	NA	TRBV7-2	ASSPVPGPLH
TRBJ1-3	NA	TRBV4-2	ASSLQRGGSGNTIY
TRBJ1-6	NA	TRBV2	AGGSSYNSPLH